This T cell receptor beta chain was found in a study of early T cells in non-severe SARS-CoV-2 infection. The study, taken as a whole, reports: There was a bias toward anti-spike CD8 responses in VDJdb matching, which missed private and CD4 specificities.

The trim removed 0 bases at V and 4 bases at J, leaving 2 bases unmatched. There are 15 residues in the CDR3. Per the germline V gene, CDR1 is KGHSH and CDR2 is LQKENI. TCRdb analysed the 5' RACE reads with MiXCR anew, one entry per CDR3 protein. The profile covers approximately 40,000 distinct CDR3 sequences, with approximately 11% appearing a single time and around 9.8% taken by the ten largest. This clonotype was seen only a few times. Its antigen is unidentified. The sample comprised whole blood. This clonotype was sampled from an adult who was a healthcare worker with PCR-confirmed SARS-CoV-2 infection or an uninfected control (not recorded which). The chain links TRBV18 to TRBJ1-1; TRBD1 agrees at 10 bases. DNA for the CDR3: TGTGCCAGCTCACCACCGGGGGACAGGGGCACTGAAGCTTTCTTT. It translates to CASSPPGDRGTEAFF. Full variable domain (missing parts from reference TRBV18 and TRBJ1-1): NAGVMQNPRHLVRRRGQEARLRCSPMKGHSHVYWYRQLPEEGLKFMVYLQKENIIDESGMPKERFSAEFPKEGPSILRIQQVVRGDSAAYFCASSPPGDRGTEAFFGQGTRLTVV.